This T cell receptor (beta chain) stems from a study of blood T cell repertoires in COVID-19. Study at large: COVID-19 samples from acute and convalescent phases originated in the United States, Italy and Spain. Nucleic acid was either cDNA or gDNA, and it came from T cells, B-cell-depleted T cells, or PBMCs.

As handled by the study authors: The assay estimated nucleated cells by amplifying reference gene primers. Sequencing used immunoSEQ multiplex PCR; TCRdb keeps in-frame clones, though not all of them. Clone size and V and J calls were adopted from that table, with D and trimming inferred from the DNA. The sample lists some 190,000 clones; 88% were seen once. The CDR3 is 15 residues long. Trimming shortened V by 6 bases and J by 7 bases, and 18 bases separated the two germline ends. Germline V gene sequence: CDR1 LNHDA, CDR2 SQIVND (reference sequence). This clone was counted once. V gene TRBV19 combines with J gene TRBJ2-2; D perhaps matches TRBD1 (5 bases). The sequence derives from a young man with active or convalescent COVID-19. Sequencing was performed on peripheral blood. The CDR3 sequence: CASSLGTSRGGELFF. In DNA, the CDR3 is TGTGCCAGTAGCCTCGGAACATCAAGGGGCGGGGAGCTGTTTTTT.